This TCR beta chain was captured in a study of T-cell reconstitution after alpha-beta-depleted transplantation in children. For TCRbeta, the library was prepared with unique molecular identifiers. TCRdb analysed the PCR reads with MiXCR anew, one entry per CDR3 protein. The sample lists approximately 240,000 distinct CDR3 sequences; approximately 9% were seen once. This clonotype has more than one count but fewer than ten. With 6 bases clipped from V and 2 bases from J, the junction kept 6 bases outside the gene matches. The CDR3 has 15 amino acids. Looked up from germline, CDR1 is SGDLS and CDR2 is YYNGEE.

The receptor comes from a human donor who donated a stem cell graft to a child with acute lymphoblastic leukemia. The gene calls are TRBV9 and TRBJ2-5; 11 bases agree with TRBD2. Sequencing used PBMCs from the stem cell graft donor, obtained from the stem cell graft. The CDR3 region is CASTLAGGTQETQYF. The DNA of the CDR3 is TGTGCCAGCACTCTAGCGGGGGGAACTCAAGAGACCCAGTACTTC.